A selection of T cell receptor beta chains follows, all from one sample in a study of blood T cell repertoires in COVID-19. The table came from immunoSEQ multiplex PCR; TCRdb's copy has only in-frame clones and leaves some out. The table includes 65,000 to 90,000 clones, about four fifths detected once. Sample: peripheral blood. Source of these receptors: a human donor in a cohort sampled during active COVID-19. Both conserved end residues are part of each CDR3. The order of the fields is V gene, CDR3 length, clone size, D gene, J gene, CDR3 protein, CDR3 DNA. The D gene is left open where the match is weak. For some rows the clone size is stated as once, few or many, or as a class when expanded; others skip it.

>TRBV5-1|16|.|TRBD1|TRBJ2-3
CASSLLTGGDTDTQYF
TGCGCCAGCAGCTTGCTGACAGGGGGAGACACAGATACGCAGTATTTT
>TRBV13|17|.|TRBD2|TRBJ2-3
CASSLLTSGVPRDTQYF
TGTGCCAGCAGCCTACTGACTAGCGGGGTTCCCAGGGATACGCAGTATTTT
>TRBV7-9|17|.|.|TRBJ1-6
CASSSPVSADSNSPLHF
TGTGCCAGCAGCTCCCCTGTCAGCGCAGACTCTAATTCACCCCTCCACTTT
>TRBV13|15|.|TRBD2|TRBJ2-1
CASSHERGGYNEQFF
TGTGCCAGCAGCCACGAGCGGGGGGGCTACAATGAGCAGTTCTTC
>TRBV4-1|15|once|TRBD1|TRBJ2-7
CASSLLEGTVYEQYF
TGCGCCAGCAGCCTCCTCGAGGGGACAGTTTACGAGCAGTACTTC
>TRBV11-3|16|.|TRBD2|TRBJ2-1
CASSSRAAGYYNEQFF
TGTGCCAGCAGCTCTCGGGCAGCGGGGTATTACAATGAGCAGTTCTTC
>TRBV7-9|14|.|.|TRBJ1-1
CASSFRQINTEAFF
TGTGCCAGCAGCTTTAGACAGATCAACACTGAAGCTTTCTTT
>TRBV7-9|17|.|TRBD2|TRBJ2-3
CASSLGSAGGVADTQYF
TGTGCCAGCAGCTTAGGATCTGCGGGGGGAGTGGCAGATACGCAGTATTTT
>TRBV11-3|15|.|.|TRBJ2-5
CASSLPLGTRETQYF
TGTGCCAGCAGCTTACCCCTCGGAACGAGGGAGACCCAGTACTTC
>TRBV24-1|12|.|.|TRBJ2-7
CATSDPGTEQYF
TGTGCCACCAGTGACCCGGGGACAGAGCAGTACTTC
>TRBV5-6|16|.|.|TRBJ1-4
CASSWGPQGTNEKLFF
TGTGCCAGCAGCTGGGGGCCTCAGGGGACTAATGAAAAACTGTTTTTT
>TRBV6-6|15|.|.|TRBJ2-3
CASSPGGQGADTQYF
TGTGCCAGCAGCCCAGGTGGGCAGGGTGCAGATACGCAGTATTTT
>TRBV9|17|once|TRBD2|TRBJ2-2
CASSVAGGPAGTGELFF
TGTGCCAGCAGCGTAGCGGGGGGGCCTGCAGGGACCGGGGAGCTGTTTTTT
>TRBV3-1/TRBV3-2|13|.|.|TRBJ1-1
CASSQGEGTEAFF
TGTGCCAGCAGCCAAGGGGAGGGCACTGAAGCTTTCTTT
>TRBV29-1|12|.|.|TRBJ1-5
CSVGAGNQPQHF
TGCAGCGTTGGGGCGGGGAATCAGCCCCAGCATTTT
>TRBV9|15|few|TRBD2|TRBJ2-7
CASSALGTSGGEQYF
TGTGCCAGCAGCGCCCTCGGGACTAGCGGGGGCGAGCAGTACTTC
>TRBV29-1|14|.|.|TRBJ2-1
CSVEPGQGPNEQFF
TGCAGCGTTGAGCCCGGGCAGGGCCCCAATGAGCAGTTCTTC
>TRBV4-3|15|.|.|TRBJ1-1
CASSQDSGLATEAFF
TGCGCCAGCAGCCAAGACTCGGGGTTGGCCACTGAAGCTTTCTTT
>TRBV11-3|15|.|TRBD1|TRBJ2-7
CASSLRTGSGYEQYF
TGTGCCAGCAGCTTAAGGACAGGCAGTGGTTACGAGCAGTACTTC
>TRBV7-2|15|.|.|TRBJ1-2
CASSAFIGHNYGYTF
TGTGCCAGCAGCGCGTTCATCGGTCATAACTATGGCTACACCTTC
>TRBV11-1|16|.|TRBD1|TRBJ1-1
CASSLSGQGMNTEAFF
TGTGCCAGCAGCTTATCAGGACAGGGAATGAACACTGAAGCTTTCTTT
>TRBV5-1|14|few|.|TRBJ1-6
CASSLGTVNSPLHF
TGCGCCAGCAGCTTGGGGACAGTCAATTCACCCCTCCACTTT
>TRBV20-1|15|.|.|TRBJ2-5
CSASFGGGPMETQYF
TGCAGTGCTAGTTTTGGTGGAGGGCCCATGGAGACCCAGTACTTC
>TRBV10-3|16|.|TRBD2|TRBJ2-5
CATTGTSGGAEETQYF
TGTGCCACGACGGGGACTAGCGGGGGGGCCGAGGAGACCCAGTACTTC
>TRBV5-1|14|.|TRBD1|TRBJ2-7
CASSIGTETPEQYF
TGCGCCAGCAGCATCGGGACAGAAACCCCCGAGCAGTACTTC
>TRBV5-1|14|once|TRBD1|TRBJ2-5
CASRYTGGGETQYF
TGCGCCAGCAGATACACAGGGGGTGGTGAGACCCAGTACTTC
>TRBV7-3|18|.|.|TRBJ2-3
CASSLTARSPPHPDTQYF
TGTGCCAGCAGCTTAACGGCAAGGAGTCCCCCACACCCAGATACGCAGTATTTT
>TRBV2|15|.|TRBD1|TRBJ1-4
CASSEARQGDRKLFF
TGTGCCAGCAGTGAAGCGCGACAGGGGGATAGAAAACTGTTTTTT
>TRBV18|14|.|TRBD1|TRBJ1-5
CASSPGTGDQPQHF
TGTGCCAGCTCACCAGGGACAGGGGATCAGCCCCAGCATTTT
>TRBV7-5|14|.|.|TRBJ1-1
CARSNTGSCTEAFF
TGTGCCAGAAGCAATACAGGGAGTTGCACTGAAGCTTTCTTT
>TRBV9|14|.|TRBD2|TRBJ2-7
CASSPGTTTYEQYF
TGTGCCAGCAGCCCCGGGACTACCACCTACGAGCAGTACTTC
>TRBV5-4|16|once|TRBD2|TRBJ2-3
CASSLLDGGAADTQYF
TGTGCCAGCAGCTTGTTGGACGGGGGGGCGGCAGATACGCAGTATTTT
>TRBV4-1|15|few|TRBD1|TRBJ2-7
CASSPTGTGAYEQYF
TGCGCCAGCAGCCCTACCGGGACAGGGGCCTACGAGCAGTACTTC
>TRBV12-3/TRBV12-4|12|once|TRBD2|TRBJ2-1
CAIGGRTNEQFF
TGTGCCATCGGGGGGAGGACAAATGAGCAGTTCTTC
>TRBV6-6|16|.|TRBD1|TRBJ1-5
CASSTNRDSASQPQHF
TGTGCCAGCAGTACGAACCGGGACAGCGCAAGTCAGCCCCAGCATTTT
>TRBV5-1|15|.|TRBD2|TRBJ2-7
CASSSGTSGSYEQYF
TGCGCCAGCAGCTCCGGGACTAGCGGCTCCTACGAGCAGTACTTC
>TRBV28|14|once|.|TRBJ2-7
CASSFRGDTYEQYF
TGTGCCAGCAGTTTCAGGGGGGACACCTACGAGCAGTACTTC
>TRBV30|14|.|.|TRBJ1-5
CAWGLEDIDQPQHF
TGTGCCTGGGGGTTGGAGGATATAGATCAGCCCCAGCATTTT
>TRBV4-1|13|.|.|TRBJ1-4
CASSQVTVEKLFF
TGCGCCAGCAGCCAAGTAACAGTCGAAAAACTGTTTTTT
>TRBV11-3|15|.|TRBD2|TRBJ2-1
CASSLLSGAGNEQFF
TGTGCCAGCAGCTTACTTAGCGGGGCGGGGAATGAGCAGTTCTTC
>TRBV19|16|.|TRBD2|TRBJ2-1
CASSIVAGGLNNEQFF
TGTGCCAGTAGTATAGTAGCGGGGGGGTTAAACAATGAGCAGTTCTTC
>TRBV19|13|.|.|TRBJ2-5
CASSIAVLETQYF
TGTGCCAGTAGTATAGCGGTCCTAGAGACCCAGTACTTC
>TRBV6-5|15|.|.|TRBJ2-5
CASSQLPQGIETQYF
TGTGCCAGCAGTCAACTACCACAGGGTATAGAGACCCAGTACTTC
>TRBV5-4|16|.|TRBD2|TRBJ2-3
CASSLAGGSHADTQYF
TGTGCCAGCAGCTTAGCGGGGGGCAGCCATGCAGATACGCAGTATTTT
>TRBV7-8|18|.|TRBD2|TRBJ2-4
CASSTGLAGGLAKNIQYF
TGTGCCAGCAGTACGGGACTAGCGGGGGGCCTAGCCAAAAACATTCAGTACTTC
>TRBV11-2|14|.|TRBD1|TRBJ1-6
CASSLGQGASPLHF
TGTGCCAGCAGCTTGGGCCAGGGGGCCTCACCCCTCCACTTT
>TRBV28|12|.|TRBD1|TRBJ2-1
CASSTGGAEQFF
TGTGCCAGCAGTACAGGGGGCGCTGAGCAGTTCTTC
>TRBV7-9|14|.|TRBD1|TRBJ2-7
CASSSGTGNYEQYF
TGTGCCAGCAGCTCCGGGACAGGGAACTACGAGCAGTACTTC
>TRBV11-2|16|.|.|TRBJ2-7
CASSLDLQTTNYEQYF
TGTGCCAGCAGCTTAGATCTACAGACTACAAACTACGAGCAGTACTTC